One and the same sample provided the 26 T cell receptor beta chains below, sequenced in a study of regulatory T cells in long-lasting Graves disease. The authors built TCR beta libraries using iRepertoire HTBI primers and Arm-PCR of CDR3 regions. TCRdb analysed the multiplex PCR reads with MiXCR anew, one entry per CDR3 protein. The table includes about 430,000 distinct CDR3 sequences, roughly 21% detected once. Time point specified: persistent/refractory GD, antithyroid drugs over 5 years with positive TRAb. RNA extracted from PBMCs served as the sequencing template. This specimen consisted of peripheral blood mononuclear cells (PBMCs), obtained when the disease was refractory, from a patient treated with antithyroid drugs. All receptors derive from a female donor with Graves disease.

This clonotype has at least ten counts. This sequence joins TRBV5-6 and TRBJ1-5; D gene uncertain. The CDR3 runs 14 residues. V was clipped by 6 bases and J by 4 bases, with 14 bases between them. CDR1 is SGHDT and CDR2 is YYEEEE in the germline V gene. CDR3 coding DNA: TGTGCCAGCACACGAATGGCGTTTAATCAGCCCCAGCATTTT. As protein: CASTRMAFNQPQHF.

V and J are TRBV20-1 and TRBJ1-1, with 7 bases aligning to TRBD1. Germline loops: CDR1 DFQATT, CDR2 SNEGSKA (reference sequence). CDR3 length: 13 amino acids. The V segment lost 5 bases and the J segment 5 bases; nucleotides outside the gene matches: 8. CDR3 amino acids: CSAPRTGATEAFF. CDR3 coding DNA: TGCAGTGCTCCTCGGACAGGAGCGACTGAAGCTTTCTTT.

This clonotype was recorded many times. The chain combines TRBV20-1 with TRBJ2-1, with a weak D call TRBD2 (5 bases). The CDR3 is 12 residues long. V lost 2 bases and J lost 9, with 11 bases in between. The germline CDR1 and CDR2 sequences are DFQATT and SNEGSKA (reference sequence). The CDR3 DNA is TGCAGTGCTAGACGGACTGGATCTGAGCAGTTCTTC. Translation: CSARRTGSEQFF.

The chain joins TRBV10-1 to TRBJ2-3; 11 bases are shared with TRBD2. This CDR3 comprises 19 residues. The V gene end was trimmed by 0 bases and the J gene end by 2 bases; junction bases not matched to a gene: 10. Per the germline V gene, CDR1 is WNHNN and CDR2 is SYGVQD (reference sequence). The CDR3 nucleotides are TGCGCCAGCAGTGAGTCGCGTGAAACTAGCGGGAGAAACACAGATACGCAGTATTTT. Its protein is CASSESRETSGRNTDTQYF.

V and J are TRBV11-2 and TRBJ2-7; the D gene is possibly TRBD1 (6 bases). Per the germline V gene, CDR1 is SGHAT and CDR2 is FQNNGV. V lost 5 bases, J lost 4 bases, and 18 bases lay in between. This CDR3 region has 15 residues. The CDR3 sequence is CASSHRDTGWYEQYF. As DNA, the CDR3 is TGTGCCAGCAGCCACCGGGACACCGGTTGGTACGAGCAGTACTTC.

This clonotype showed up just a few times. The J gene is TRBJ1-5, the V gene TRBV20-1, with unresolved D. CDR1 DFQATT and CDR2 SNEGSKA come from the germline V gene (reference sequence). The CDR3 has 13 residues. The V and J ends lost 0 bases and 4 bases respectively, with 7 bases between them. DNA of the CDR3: TGCAGTGCTAGAGATCACACTAATCAGCCCCAGCATTTT. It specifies CSARDHTNQPQHF.

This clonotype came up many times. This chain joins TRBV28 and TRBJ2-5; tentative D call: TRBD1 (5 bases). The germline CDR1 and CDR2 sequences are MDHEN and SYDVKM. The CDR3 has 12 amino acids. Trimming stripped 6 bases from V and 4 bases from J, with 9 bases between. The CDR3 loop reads CASRHQGETQYF. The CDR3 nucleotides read TGTGCCAGCAGGCACCAGGGAGAGACCCAGTACTTC.

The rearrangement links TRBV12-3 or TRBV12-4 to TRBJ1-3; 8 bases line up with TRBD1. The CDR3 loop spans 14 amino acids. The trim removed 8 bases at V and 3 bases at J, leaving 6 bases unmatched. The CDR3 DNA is TGTGCCAGCCTCGACAGGGGAGGTGGAAACACCATATATTTT. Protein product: CASLDRGGGNTIYF.

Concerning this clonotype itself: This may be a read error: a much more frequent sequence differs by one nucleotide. CDR3 DNA: TGTGCCAGCAGTGAAAAGGGGTTAGGCACAGATACGCAGTATTTT. This gives the protein CASSEKGLGTDTQYF. The rearrangement links TRBV2 to TRBJ2-3, with TRBD1 as a possible D gene (5 bases). Looked up from germline, CDR1 is SNHLY and CDR2 is FYNNEI. This CDR3 spans 15 amino acids. V was shortened by 2 bases and J by 1 base, with 10 bases between the two germline ends.

CDR3 DNA sequence: TGTGCCAGCTCACCAGGGCTACCTTCCTACAATGAGCAGTTCTTC. As protein: CASSPGLPSYNEQFF. The chain uses TRBV18 and TRBJ2-1, with D unresolved. The CDR3 sequence is 15 residues long. CDR1 KGHSH and CDR2 LQKENI come from the germline V gene. Trimming left V 2 bases short and J 1 base short, with 9 bases between.

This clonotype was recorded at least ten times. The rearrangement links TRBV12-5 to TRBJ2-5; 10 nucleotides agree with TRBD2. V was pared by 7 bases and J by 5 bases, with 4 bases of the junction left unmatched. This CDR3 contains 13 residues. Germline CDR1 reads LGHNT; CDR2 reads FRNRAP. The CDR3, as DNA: TGTGCTAGTGCCGATAGCGGGAGGGAGACCCAGTACTTC. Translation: CASADSGRETQYF.

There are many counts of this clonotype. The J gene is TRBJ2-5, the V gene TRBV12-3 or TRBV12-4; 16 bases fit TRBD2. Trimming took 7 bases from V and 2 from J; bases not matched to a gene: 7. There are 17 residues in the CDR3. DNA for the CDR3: TGTGCCAGCACCTCGGGGACTAGCGGGAGGGCTCAAGAGACCCAGTACTTC. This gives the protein CASTSGTSGRAQETQYF.

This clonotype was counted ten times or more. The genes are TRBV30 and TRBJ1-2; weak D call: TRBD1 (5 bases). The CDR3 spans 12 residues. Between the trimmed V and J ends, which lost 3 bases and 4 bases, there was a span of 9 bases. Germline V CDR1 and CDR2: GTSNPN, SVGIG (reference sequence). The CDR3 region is CAWSPGGYGYTF. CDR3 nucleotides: TGTGCCTGGAGCCCTGGGGGCTATGGCTACACCTTC.

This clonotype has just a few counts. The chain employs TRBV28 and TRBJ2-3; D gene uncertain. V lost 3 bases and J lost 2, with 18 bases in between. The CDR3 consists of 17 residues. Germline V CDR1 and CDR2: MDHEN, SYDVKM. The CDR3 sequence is CASSFVVMNPLTDTQYF. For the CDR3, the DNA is TGTGCCAGCAGTTTTGTGGTTATGAATCCTCTCACAGATACGCAGTATTTT.

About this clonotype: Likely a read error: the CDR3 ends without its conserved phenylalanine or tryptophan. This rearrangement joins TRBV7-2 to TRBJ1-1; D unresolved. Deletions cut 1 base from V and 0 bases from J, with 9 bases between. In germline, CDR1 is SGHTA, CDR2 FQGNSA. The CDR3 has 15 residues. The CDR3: CASSLGTTMNTEAFL. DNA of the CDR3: TGTGCCAGCAGCTTAGGTACTACCATGAACACTGAAGCTTTCCTT.

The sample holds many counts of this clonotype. The CDR3 DNA follows: TGTGCCAGCAGTTTCGAAGCGGGTCACACCGGGGAGCTGTTTTTT. This encodes CASSFEAGHTGELFF. The J gene is TRBJ2-2, the V gene TRBV12-3 or TRBV12-4; possibly TRBD2 for D (6 bases). V lost 3 bases and J lost 3, with 11 bases in between. This CDR3 has 15 amino acids.

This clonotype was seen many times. CDR3 nucleotides: TGTGCCAGCAGGACGACAGGGGACGAGCAGTACTTC. Its protein is CASRTTGDEQYF. This chain joins TRBV28 and TRBJ2-7, with TRBD1 matching 8 bases. The junction had 3 bases not matched to a gene; V was cut back by 6 bases and J by 5 bases. The germline V gene encodes CDR1 MDHEN and CDR2 SYDVKM. The CDR3 is 12 amino acids.

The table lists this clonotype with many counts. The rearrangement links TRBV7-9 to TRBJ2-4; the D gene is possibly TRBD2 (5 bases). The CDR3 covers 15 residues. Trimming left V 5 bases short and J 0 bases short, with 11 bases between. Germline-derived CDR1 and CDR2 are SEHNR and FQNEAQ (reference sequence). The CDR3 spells CASSHKGLAKNIQYF. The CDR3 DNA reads TGTGCCAGCAGCCATAAAGGACTAGCCAAAAACATTCAGTACTTC.

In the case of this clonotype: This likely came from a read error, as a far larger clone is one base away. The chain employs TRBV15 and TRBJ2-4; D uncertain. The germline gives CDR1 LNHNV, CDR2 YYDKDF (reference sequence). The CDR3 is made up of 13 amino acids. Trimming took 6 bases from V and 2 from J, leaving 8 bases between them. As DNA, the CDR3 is TGTGCCACCAGTGACGGACCCAAAAACATTCAGTACTTC. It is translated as CATSDGPKNIQYF.

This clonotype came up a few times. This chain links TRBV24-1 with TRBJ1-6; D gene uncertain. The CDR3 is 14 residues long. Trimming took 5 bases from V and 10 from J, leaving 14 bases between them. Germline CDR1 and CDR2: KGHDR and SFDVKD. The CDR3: CATSAPTIGSPLHF. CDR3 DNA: TGTGCCACCAGTGCTCCCACCATCGGGTCACCCCTCCACTTT.

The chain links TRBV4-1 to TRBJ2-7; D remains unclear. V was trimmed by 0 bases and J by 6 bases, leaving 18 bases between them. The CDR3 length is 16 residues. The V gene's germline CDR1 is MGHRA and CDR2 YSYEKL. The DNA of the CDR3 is TGCGCCAGCAGCCAAGAAGGTTCCCCCCTACTGTTCGAGCAGTACTTC. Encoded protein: CASSQEGSPLLFEQYF.

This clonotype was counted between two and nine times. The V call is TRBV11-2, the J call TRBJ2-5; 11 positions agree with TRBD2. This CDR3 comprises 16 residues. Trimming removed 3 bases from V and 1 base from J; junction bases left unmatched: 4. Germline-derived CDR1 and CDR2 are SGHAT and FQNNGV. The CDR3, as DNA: TGTGCCAGCAGCTTGGCCGGACTAGCGGGCCAAGAGACCCAGTACTTC. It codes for CASSLAGLAGQETQYF. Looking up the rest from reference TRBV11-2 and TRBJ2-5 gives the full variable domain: EAGVAQSPRYKIIEKRQSVAFWCNPISGHATLYWYQQILGQGPKLLIQFQNNGVVDDSQLPKDRFSAERLKGVDSTLKIQPAKLEDSAVYLCASSLAGLAGQETQYFGPGTRLLVL.

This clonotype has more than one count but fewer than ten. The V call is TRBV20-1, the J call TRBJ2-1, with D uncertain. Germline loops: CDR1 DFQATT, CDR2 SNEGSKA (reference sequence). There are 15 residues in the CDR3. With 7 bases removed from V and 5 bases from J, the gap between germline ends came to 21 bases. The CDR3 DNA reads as TGCAGTGTCCCACCCGCTGCTCGGACGGACAATGAGCAGTTCTTC. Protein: CSVPPAARTDNEQFF.

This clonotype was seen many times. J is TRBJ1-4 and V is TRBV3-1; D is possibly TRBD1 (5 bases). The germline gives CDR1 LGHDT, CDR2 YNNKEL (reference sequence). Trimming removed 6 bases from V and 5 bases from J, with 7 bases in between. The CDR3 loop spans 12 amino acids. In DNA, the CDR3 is TGTGCCAGCAGTTCAGGGAATGAAAAACTGTTTTTT. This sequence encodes CASSSGNEKLFF. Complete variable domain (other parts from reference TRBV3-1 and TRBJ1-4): DTAVSQTPKYLVTQMGNDKSIKCEQNLGHDTMYWYKQDSKKFLKIMFSYNNKELIINETVPNRFSPKSPDKAHLNLHINSLELGDSAVYFCASSSGNEKLFFGSGTQLSVL.

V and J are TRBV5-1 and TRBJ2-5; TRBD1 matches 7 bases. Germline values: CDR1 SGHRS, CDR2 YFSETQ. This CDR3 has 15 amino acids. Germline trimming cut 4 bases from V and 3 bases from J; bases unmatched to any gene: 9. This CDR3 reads CASSPETGTEETQYF. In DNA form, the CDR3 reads TGCGCCAGCAGCCCTGAGACCGGGACAGAAGAGACCCAGTACTTC.

CDR3 in DNA: TGTGCCAGCAGTCGAGACCCGACGGCCAGGGAGCTGTTTTTT. Amino acid sequence: CASSRDPTARELFF. The chain recombines TRBV12-3 or TRBV12-4 with TRBJ2-2; D is undetermined. The CDR3 spans 14 residues. Trimming left V 5 bases short and J 9 bases short, with 16 bases between.